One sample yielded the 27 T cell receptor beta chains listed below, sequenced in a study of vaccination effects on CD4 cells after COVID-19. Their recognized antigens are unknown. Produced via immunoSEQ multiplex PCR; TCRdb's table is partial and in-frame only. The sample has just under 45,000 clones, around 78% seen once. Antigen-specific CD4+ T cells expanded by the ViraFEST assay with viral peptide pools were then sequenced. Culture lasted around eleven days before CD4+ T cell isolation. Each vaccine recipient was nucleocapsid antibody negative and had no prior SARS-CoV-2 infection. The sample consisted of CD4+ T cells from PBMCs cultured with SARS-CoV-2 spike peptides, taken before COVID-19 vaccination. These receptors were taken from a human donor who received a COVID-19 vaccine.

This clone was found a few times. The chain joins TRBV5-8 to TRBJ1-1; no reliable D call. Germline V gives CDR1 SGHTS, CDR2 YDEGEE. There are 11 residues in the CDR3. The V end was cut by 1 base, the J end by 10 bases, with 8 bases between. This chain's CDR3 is CASSLLMIAFF. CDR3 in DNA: TGTGCCAGCAGCTTGTTGATGATAGCTTTCTTT.

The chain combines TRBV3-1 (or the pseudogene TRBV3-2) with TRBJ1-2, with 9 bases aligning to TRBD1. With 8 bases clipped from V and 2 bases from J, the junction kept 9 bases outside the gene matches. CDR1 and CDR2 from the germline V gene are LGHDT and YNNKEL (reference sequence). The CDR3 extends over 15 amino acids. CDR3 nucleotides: TGTGCCAGCTCGGACAGGGGTATCGCAAACTATGGCTACACCTTC. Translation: CASSDRGIANYGYTF.

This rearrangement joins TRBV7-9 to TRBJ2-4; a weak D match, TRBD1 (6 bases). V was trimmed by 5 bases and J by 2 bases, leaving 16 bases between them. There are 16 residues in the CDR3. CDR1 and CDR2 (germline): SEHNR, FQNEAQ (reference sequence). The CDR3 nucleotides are TGTGCCAGCAGCAGACAGGAGGCGGAGACCAAAAACATTCAGTACTTC. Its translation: CASSRQEAETKNIQYF.

The chain's CDR3 is CASGRDRLAHEQYV. Written as DNA, the CDR3 is TGTGCCAGCGGGCGGGACCGACTAGCCCACGAGCAGTACGTC. This chain uses TRBV6-5 with TRBJ2-7; 7 nucleotides align to TRBD2. Trimming at V came to 8 bases and at J to 5 bases, leaving 12 bases not matched to a gene. The CDR3 consists of 14 residues. From germline, CDR1 is MNHEY and CDR2 SVGAGI.

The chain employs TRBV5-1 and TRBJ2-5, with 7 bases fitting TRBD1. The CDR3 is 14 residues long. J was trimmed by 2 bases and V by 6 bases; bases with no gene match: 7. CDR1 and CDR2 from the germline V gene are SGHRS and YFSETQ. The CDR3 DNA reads TGCGCCAGCACAAACTCACAGGGGCAAGAGACCCAGTACTTC. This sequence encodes CASTNSQGQETQYF.

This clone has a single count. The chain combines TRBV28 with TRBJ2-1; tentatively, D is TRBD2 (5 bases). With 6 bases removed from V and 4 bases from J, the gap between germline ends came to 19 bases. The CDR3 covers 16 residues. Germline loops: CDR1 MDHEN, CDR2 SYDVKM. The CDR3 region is CASSRPGNSKYNEQFF. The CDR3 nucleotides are TGTGCCAGCAGCCGTCCGGGGAACTCGAAGTACAATGAGCAGTTCTTC.

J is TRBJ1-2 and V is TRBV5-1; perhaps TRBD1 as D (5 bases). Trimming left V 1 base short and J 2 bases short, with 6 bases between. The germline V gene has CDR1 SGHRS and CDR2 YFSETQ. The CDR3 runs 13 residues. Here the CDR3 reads CASSLSGNYGYTF. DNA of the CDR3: TGCGCCAGCAGCTTGTCAGGGAACTATGGCTACACCTTC.

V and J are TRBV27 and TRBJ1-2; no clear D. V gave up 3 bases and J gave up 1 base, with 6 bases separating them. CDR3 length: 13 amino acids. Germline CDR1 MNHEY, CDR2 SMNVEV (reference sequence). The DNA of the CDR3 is TGTGCCAGCAGTTTTAGAAGTAACTATGGCTACACCTTC. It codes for CASSFRSNYGYTF.

In DNA, the CDR3 is TGTGCCAGCAGCCGTCAACAGGACTCTGGAAACACCATATATTTT. Translated: CASSRQQDSGNTIYF. The chain uses TRBV6-6 and TRBJ1-3, with D maybe TRBD1 (5 bases). The V gene lost 6 bases and the J gene lost 0 bases, with 12 bases spanning the gap. The germline gives CDR1 MNHNY, CDR2 SVGAGI (reference sequence). This CDR3 is 15 amino acids long.

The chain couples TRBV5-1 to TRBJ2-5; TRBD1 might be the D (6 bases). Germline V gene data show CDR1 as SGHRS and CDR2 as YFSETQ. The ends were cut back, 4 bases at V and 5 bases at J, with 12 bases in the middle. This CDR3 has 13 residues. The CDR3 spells CASSTIQGETQYF. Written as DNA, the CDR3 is TGCGCCAGCAGCACTATCCAGGGGGAGACCCAGTACTTC.

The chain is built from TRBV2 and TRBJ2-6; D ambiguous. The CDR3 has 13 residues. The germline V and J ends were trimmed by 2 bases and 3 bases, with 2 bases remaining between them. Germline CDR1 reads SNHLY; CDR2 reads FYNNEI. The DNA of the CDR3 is TGTGCCAGCAGTGAAATTGGGGCCAACGTCCTGACTTTC. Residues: CASSEIGANVLTF.

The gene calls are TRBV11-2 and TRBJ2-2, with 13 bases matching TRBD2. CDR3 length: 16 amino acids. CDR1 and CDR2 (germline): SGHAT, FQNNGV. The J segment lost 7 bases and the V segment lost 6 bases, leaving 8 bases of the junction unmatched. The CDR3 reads CASRLTSGGAGGELFF. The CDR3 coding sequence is TGTGCCAGCAGACTTACTAGCGGGGGGGCCGGCGGGGAGCTGTTTTTT.

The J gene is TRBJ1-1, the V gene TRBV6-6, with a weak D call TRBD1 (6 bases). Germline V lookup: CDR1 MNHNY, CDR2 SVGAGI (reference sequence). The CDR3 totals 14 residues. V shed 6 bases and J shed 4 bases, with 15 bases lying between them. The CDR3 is CASSGLGGTTEAFF. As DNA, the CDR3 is TGTGCCAGCAGCGGCCTCGGGGGCACCACTGAAGCTTTCTTT.

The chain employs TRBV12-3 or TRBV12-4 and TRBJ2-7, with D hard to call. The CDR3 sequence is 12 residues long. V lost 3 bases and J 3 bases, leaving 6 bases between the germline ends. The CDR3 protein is CASSFSGYEQYV. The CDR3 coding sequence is TGTGCCAGCAGTTTCTCGGGCTACGAGCAGTACGTC.

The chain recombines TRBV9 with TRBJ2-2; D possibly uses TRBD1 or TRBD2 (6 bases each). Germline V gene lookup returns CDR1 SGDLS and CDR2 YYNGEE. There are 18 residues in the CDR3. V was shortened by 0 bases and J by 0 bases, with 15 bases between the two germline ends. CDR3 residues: CASSVEGGGRSNTGELFF. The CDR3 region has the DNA TGTGCCAGCAGCGTAGAGGGGGGTGGCAGATCGAACACCGGGGAGCTGTTTTTT.

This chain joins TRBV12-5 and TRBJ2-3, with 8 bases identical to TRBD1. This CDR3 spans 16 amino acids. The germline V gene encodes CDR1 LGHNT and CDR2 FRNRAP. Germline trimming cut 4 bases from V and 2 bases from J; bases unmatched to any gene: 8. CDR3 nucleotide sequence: TGTGCTAGTGGTTCCCACAGGGGGTGGCCCACAGATACGCAGTATTTT. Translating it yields CASGSHRGWPTDTQYF.

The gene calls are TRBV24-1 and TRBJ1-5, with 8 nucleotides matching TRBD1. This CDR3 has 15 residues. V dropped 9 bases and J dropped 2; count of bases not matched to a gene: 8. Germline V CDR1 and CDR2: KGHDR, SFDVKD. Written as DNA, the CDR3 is TGTGCCACCCAAGACAGGGGAAAGGGCAATCAGCCCCAGCATTTT. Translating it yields CATQDRGKGNQPQHF.

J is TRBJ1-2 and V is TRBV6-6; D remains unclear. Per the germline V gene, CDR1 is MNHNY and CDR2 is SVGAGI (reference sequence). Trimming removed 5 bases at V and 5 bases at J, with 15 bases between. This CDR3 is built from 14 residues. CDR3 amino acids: CASSLDRGWYGYTF. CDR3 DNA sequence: TGTGCCAGCAGTCTCGACCGGGGATGGTATGGCTACACCTTC.

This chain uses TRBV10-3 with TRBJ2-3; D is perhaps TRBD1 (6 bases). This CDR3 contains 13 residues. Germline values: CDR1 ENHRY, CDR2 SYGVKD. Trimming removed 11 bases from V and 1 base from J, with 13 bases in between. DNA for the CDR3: TGTGCCTTACAGGGATCGGGCACAGATACGCAGTATTTT. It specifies CALQGSGTDTQYF.

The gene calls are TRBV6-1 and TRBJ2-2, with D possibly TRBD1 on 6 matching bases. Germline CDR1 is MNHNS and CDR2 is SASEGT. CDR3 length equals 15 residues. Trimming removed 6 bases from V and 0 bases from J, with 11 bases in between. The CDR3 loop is CASRKGGSNTGELFF. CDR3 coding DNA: TGTGCCAGCAGGAAAGGGGGATCGAACACCGGGGAGCTGTTTTTT.

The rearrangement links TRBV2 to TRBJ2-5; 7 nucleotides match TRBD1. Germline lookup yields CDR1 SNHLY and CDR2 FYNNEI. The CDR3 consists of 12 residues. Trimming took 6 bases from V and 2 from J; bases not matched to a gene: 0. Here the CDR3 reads CASRGQQETQYF. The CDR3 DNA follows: TGTGCCAGCAGGGGACAGCAAGAGACCCAGTACTTC.

Written as DNA, the CDR3 is TGTGCCAGTAGTATTCGACTAGCAATCCTCCAAGAGACCCAGTACTTC. Translation gives CASSIRLAILQETQYF. V gene TRBV19 combines with J gene TRBJ2-5, with TRBD2 identical over 7 bases. The CDR3 covers 16 residues. CDR1 and CDR2 from the germline V gene are LNHDA and SQIVND (reference sequence). V shed 3 bases and J 1 base; nucleotides not matched to a gene: 8.

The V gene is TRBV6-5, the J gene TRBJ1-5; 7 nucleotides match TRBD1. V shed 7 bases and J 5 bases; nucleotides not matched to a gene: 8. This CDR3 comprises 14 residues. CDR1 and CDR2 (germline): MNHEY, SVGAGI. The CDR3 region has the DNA TGTGCCAGCACGCCGGGACAGTCTTATCAGCCCCAGCATTTT. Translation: CASTPGQSYQPQHF.

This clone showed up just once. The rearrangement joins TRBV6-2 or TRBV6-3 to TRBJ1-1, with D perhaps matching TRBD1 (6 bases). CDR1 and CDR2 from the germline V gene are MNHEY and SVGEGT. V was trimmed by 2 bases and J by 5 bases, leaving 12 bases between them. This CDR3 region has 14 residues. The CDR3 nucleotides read TGTGCCAGCAGTTACAGGGGAGGGGGGACTGAAGCTTTCTTT. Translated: CASSYRGGGTEAFF.

In DNA, the CDR3 is TGCGCCAGCAGCTCGACAGGGGGCCTGTACATTCAGTACTTC. As protein: CASSSTGGLYIQYF. V is TRBV5-1 and J is TRBJ2-4, with 10 bases lining up with TRBD1. The CDR3 runs 14 residues. Per germline, CDR1 SGHRS and CDR2 YFSETQ. V lost 3 bases to trimming and J lost 8 bases; unmatched junction nucleotides: 5.

The CDR3 bases are TGTGCCAGCAGTTCAAATACAGGAATAGGGGAGCAGTTCTTC. Translated: CASSSNTGIGEQFF. V gene TRBV2 combines with J gene TRBJ2-1, with D possibly matching TRBD1 (5 bases). In germline, CDR1 is SNHLY, CDR2 FYNNEI. The CDR3 is 14 residues long. The V and J ends lost 5 bases and 10 bases respectively, with 18 bases between them.

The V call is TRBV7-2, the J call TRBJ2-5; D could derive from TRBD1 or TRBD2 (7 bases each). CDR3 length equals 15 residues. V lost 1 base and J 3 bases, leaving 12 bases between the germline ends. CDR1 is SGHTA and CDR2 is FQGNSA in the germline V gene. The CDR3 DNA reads TGTGCCAGCAGCTTAGGACAGGGAGGGGAAGAGACCCAGTACTTC. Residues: CASSLGQGGEETQYF.